This is a list of T cell receptor beta chains from one sample in a study of blood T cell repertoires in COVID-19. The protocol was immunoSEQ multiplex PCR, while the TCRdb copy is restricted to in-frame clones and leaves out a portion. Here the sample spans roughly 400,000 clones, roughly 90% being singletons. Sequencing used PBMCs or T cells enriched from blood (not recorded which). These receptor sequences come from a woman younger than 45 who had recovered from COVID-19. CDR3s include the opening cysteine and the closing phenylalanine or tryptophan. D genes are given only for firm matches. Clone size is shown for a subset of rows, as once, few, many or a class of expanded clone.

TRBD2	NA	TRBV18	TRBJ2-1	CASSIAGSYNEQFF	TGTGCCAGCTCGATAGCGGGATCCTACAATGAGCAGTTCTTC
NA	once	TRBV24-1	TRBJ1-5	CATSDPNTSNQPQHF	TGTGCCACCAGTGACCCGAACACTAGCAATCAGCCCCAGCATTTT
NA	NA	TRBV6-5	TRBJ1-6	CASNRGGSNSPLHF	TGTGCCAGCAACCGAGGGGGTTCGAATTCACCCCTCCACTTT
NA	NA	TRBV7-3	TRBJ2-7	CASSLEAGSTYEQYF	TGTGCCAGCAGCTTAGAGGCAGGGTCCACCTACGAGCAGTACTTC
NA	NA	TRBV3-1/TRBV3-2	TRBJ2-5	CASSQERGTQYF	TGTGCCAGCAGCCAAGAGAGAGGGACCCAGTACTTC
NA	NA	TRBV6-1	TRBJ2-7	CASSEANRASYEQYF	TGTGCCAGCAGTGAAGCCAACAGGGCCTCCTACGAGCAGTACTTC
NA	NA	TRBV2	TRBJ2-7	CASTRETGLVAYEQYF	TGTGCCAGCACAAGAGAAACAGGGCTAGTAGCCTACGAGCAGTACTTC
TRBD1	NA	TRBV4-2	TRBJ1-2	CASSQDRDRGPGYTF	TGTGCCAGCAGCCAAGATAGGGACAGGGGGCCTGGCTACACCTTC
TRBD2	few	TRBV7-6	TRBJ2-2	CASSQRAGGFANTGELFF	TGTGCCAGCAGCCAAAGAGCGGGAGGGTTCGCGAACACCGGGGAGCTGTTTTTT
TRBD1	NA	TRBV7-2	TRBJ2-3	CASSSGQGGQYF	TGTGCCAGCAGCTCCGGACAGGGAGGGCAGTATTTT
TRBD2	few	TRBV7-9	TRBJ2-1	CASSTTSKGYNEQFF	TGTGCCAGCAGCACGACTAGCAAGGGGTACAATGAGCAGTTCTTC
TRBD1	few	TRBV28	TRBJ2-2	CASKRTGGTGELFF	TGTGCCAGCAAGCGGACAGGTGGTACCGGGGAGCTGTTTTTT
NA	NA	TRBV5-1	TRBJ2-7	CASSLDAGNWVQYF	TGCGCCAGCAGCTTGGATGCGGGGAACTGGGTGCAGTACTTC
TRBD1	NA	TRBV4-2	TRBJ1-1	CASSRKGAQGAEAFF	TGTGCCAGCAGCAGGAAGGGGGCCCAGGGGGCTGAAGCTTTCTTT
NA	NA	TRBV18	TRBJ1-1	CASSPLLGRQERNTEAFF	TGTGCCAGCTCACCTCTTCTGGGTAGACAGGAGCGAAACACTGAAGCTTTCTTT
TRBD2	NA	TRBV3-1/TRBV3-2	TRBJ2-5	CASSPFGSGRGSETQYF	TGTGCCAGCAGCCCCTTTGGTAGCGGGAGAGGTAGTGAGACCCAGTACTTC
NA	NA	TRBV11-2	TRBJ1-1	CASSKHRETEAFF	TGTGCCAGCAGCAAACACAGGGAGACTGAAGCTTTCTTT
TRBD1	NA	TRBV2	TRBJ2-2	CASRPTGWTGELFF	TGTGCCAGCAGGCCGACAGGGTGGACCGGGGAGCTGTTTTTT
NA	NA	TRBV6-5	TRBJ2-3	CASKPGAGDTQYF	TGTGCCAGCAAGCCAGGGGCGGGTGATACGCAGTATTTT
NA	NA	TRBV6-5	TRBJ1-2	CASSYPGGYGYTF	TGTGCCAGCAGTTATCCGGGGGGGTATGGCTACACCTTC
NA	NA	TRBV5-1	TRBJ2-7	CASSPIDKYEQYF	TGCGCCAGCAGCCCTATTGACAAATACGAGCAGTACTTC
NA	NA	TRBV3-1/TRBV3-2	TRBJ1-4	CASSQAGREKLFF	TGTGCCAGCAGCCAAGCGGGGAGAGAAAAACTGTTTTTT
NA	NA	TRBV7-8	TRBJ1-5	CASSRTGGPQHF	TGTGCCAGCAGCCGGACCGGGGGGCCCCAGCATTTT
TRBD1	few	TRBV7-9	TRBJ2-7	CASSSDGTVTYEQYF	TGTGCCAGCAGCTCCGACGGGACAGTTACCTACGAGCAGTACTTC
TRBD1	NA	TRBV13	TRBJ1-2	CASSEGQGSYGYTF	TGTGCCAGCAGCGAAGGACAGGGCTCCTATGGCTACACCTTC
NA	NA	TRBV12-3/TRBV12-4	TRBJ1-1	CASRISGNTEAFF	TGTGCCAGCAGAATCAGTGGTAACACTGAAGCTTTCTTT
TRBD1	NA	TRBV15	TRBJ2-6	CATSRFRDRGSGANVLTF	TGTGCCACCAGCAGATTCCGGGACAGGGGATCTGGGGCCAACGTCCTGACTTTC
NA	medium-sized	TRBV27	TRBJ1-1	CASSLGVEGDTEAFF	TGTGCCAGCAGTTTAGGTGTGGAAGGGGACACTGAAGCTTTCTTT
TRBD1	NA	TRBV29-1	TRBJ1-1	CSAEGQMNTEAFF	TGCAGCGCCGAGGGACAGATGAACACTGAAGCTTTCTTT
NA	NA	TRBV7-7	TRBJ1-5	CASMDTEGEYSNQPQHF	TGTGCCAGCATGGACACGGAAGGCGAATATAGCAATCAGCCCCAGCATTTT
TRBD2	NA	TRBV2	TRBJ2-1	CASILLAGVHEQFF	TGTGCCAGCATATTACTAGCGGGAGTGCATGAGCAGTTCTTC
TRBD1	NA	TRBV10-3	TRBJ1-5	CAINSDRDSNQPQHF	TGTGCCATCAATTCAGACAGGGATAGCAATCAGCCCCAGCATTTT
NA	once	TRBV30	TRBJ1-4	CAWADRQVYEKLFF	TGTGCCTGGGCTGACAGGCAGGTATATGAAAAACTGTTTTTT
NA	NA	TRBV3-1/TRBV3-2	TRBJ2-1	CASSQDPRRGSSYNEQFF	TGTGCCAGCAGCCAAGATCCCCGGCGGGGAAGCTCCTACAATGAGCAGTTCTTC
TRBD2	NA	TRBV5-4	TRBJ2-7	CASSEGGLAGGAHEQYF	TGTGCCAGCAGCGAAGGGGGACTAGCGGGAGGTGCCCACGAGCAGTACTTC
NA	NA	TRBV21-1	TRBJ1-3	CASSKQGQGSGNTIYF	TGTGCCAGCAGCAAACAGGGCCAGGGCTCTGGAAACACCATATATTTT
TRBD1	few	TRBV6-5	TRBJ1-6	CASNTGVSPLHF	TGTGCCAGCAACACAGGGGTCTCACCCCTCCACTTT
TRBD2	few	TRBV29-1	TRBJ2-3	CSVIAGGRTDTQYF	TGCAGCGTCATAGCGGGGGGTCGCACAGATACGCAGTATTTT
TRBD1	NA	TRBV11-2	TRBJ1-1	CASSFERGRDTEAFF	TGTGCCAGCAGCTTCGAAAGGGGGCGAGACACTGAAGCTTTCTTT
NA	NA	TRBV9	TRBJ2-5	CASSVGDYVQETQYF	TGTGCCAGCAGCGTGGGTGACTATGTCCAAGAGACCCAGTACTTC
NA	once	TRBV9	TRBJ2-3	CASSVRPSVSDTQYF	TGTGCCAGCAGCGTTCGCCCTAGCGTCTCAGATACGCAGTATTTT
TRBD1	NA	TRBV5-1	TRBJ2-2	CASSLITGGVGTGELFF	TGCGCCAGCAGCTTGATTACAGGGGGCGTTGGCACCGGGGAGCTGTTTTTT
NA	NA	TRBV11-2	TRBJ2-1	CASILEGGQFF	TGTGCCAGCATACTAGAGGGAGGGCAGTTCTTC
NA	NA	TRBV19	TRBJ1-4	CASSRRRRGEEKLFF	TGTGCCAGTAGTAGACGGCGCAGGGGAGAAGAAAAACTGTTTTTT
TRBD1	once	TRBV29-1	TRBJ1-2	CSAPTGPLGGYTF	TGCAGCGCCCCGACAGGGCCGTTGGGGGGCTACACCTTC
NA	NA	TRBV7-8	TRBJ2-2	CASSFMNTGELFF	TGTGCCAGCAGCTTTATGAACACCGGGGAGCTGTTTTTT
NA	NA	TRBV5-1	TRBJ2-1	CASSSMSSGYSYNEQFF	TGCGCCAGCAGCTCGATGTCGAGCGGGTACTCCTACAATGAGCAGTTCTTC
TRBD2	NA	TRBV7-9	TRBJ2-1	CASSLSLAGYNEQFF	TGTGCCAGCAGCTTATCACTAGCGGGATACAATGAGCAGTTCTTC
NA	once	TRBV15	TRBJ2-2	CATSRGTGFRAGELFF	TGTGCCACCAGCAGGGGAACAGGGTTTCGGGCCGGGGAGCTGTTTTTT